This TCR beta chain comes out of a study of blood T cell repertoires in COVID-19. Across the study: From T cells, B-cell-depleted T cells, or PBMCs came the material, which was cDNA or gDNA.

Repertoires were generated with immunoSEQ multiplex PCR, while TCRdb's copy carries only in-frame clones and drops some. This sample has roughly 160,000 clones; 90% to 95% occur once, and the top ten carry 0.53%. Germline V CDR1 and CDR2: SGHNT, YYREEE (reference sequence). The CDR3 is 15 amino acids. Trimming removed 5 bases from V and 3 bases from J; junction bases left unmatched: 7. The receptor comes from a man aged 45 to 65 with acute or convalescent COVID-19. The V call is TRBV5-4, the J call TRBJ2-7; TRBD2 agrees at 11 bases. Sequencing input: peripheral blood. CDR3 loop: CASRSGLAENYEQYF. The CDR3 nucleotides read TGTGCCAGCAGGTCGGGACTAGCGGAAAACTACGAGCAGTACTTC.